This is a list of T cell receptor beta chains from one sample in a study of T cells in localized non-small cell lung cancer. The table came from immunoSEQ multiplex PCR; TCRdb's copy has only in-frame clones and leaves some out. The sample carries 31,000 or so clones, roughly 86% recorded once. The specimen was peripheral blood mononuclear cells, collected before any cancer treatment. The receptors come from a woman aged 35 to 70 with stage III lung adenocarcinoma. CDR3s include the opening cysteine and the closing phenylalanine or tryptophan. Fields, in order: D gene, V gene, clone size, J gene, CDR3 DNA, CDR3 protein. A D gene is named only where the DNA matches it firmly. Clone size is given for some rows only: seen once, a few or many times, or a class if the clone is expanded.

d_call: NA; v_call: TRBV6-1; clone_size: NA; j_call: TRBJ2-5; cdr3_nt: TGTGCCAGCAGTGAAGGTGAGGGAGTGGCAGAGACCCAGTACTTC; cdr3_aa: CASSEGEGVAETQYF
d_call: TRBD1; v_call: TRBV11-2; clone_size: NA; j_call: TRBJ2-7; cdr3_nt: TGTGCCAGCAGCTTGGGACAGGGGAACGAGCAGTACTTC; cdr3_aa: CASSLGQGNEQYF
d_call: NA; v_call: TRBV15; clone_size: NA; j_call: TRBJ1-5; cdr3_nt: TGTGCCACCAGCAGAGGGGGGCAGGATCAGCCCCAGCATTTT; cdr3_aa: CATSRGGQDQPQHF
d_call: TRBD2; v_call: TRBV6-6; clone_size: NA; j_call: TRBJ2-1; cdr3_nt: TGTGCCAGCTTATCAGTCGGGCGGGGGGGCCGAGAGCAGTTCTTC; cdr3_aa: CASLSVGRGGREQFF
d_call: NA; v_call: TRBV21-1; clone_size: once; j_call: TRBJ2-5; cdr3_nt: TGTGCCAGCAGCAGGGGACAAGGAGACCAAGAGACCCAGTACTTC; cdr3_aa: CASSRGQGDQETQYF
d_call: NA; v_call: TRBV2; clone_size: NA; j_call: TRBJ2-5; cdr3_nt: TGTGCCAGCAGTCTTGGACGCAAAGAGACCCAGTACTTC; cdr3_aa: CASSLGRKETQYF
d_call: NA; v_call: TRBV7-2; clone_size: NA; j_call: TRBJ2-3; cdr3_nt: TGTGCCAGCAGCTATAAACTAGGGGGTGGGGCAGATACGCAGTATTTT; cdr3_aa: CASSYKLGGGADTQYF
d_call: TRBD1; v_call: TRBV7-3; clone_size: NA; j_call: TRBJ1-2; cdr3_nt: TGTGCCAGCAGCTCGAATCCCCCGACAGGGGGCAACTATGGCTACACCTTC; cdr3_aa: CASSSNPPTGGNYGYTF
d_call: NA; v_call: TRBV6-5; clone_size: NA; j_call: TRBJ1-5; cdr3_nt: TGTGCCAGCAGTTACTCGGGAAGCAATCAGCCCCAGCATTTT; cdr3_aa: CASSYSGSNQPQHF
d_call: NA; v_call: TRBV6-6; clone_size: NA; j_call: TRBJ2-7; cdr3_nt: TGTGCCAGCAGCAGATCCCCCTGGGAGTCCTACGAGCAGTACTTC; cdr3_aa: CASSRSPWESYEQYF
d_call: NA; v_call: TRBV5-4; clone_size: NA; j_call: TRBJ2-5; cdr3_nt: TGTGCCAGCAGCTTGGCCTCGGGGACTCGGCAAGAGACCCAGTACTTC; cdr3_aa: CASSLASGTRQETQYF
d_call: NA; v_call: TRBV6-5; clone_size: NA; j_call: TRBJ1-1; cdr3_nt: TGTGCCAGCAGGAGGGCGGCGAACACTGAAGCTTTCTTT; cdr3_aa: CASRRAANTEAFF
d_call: TRBD2; v_call: TRBV6-4; clone_size: NA; j_call: TRBJ2-7; cdr3_nt: TGTGCCTGCCCCAGCAAAGGGGAGCGACTAGCGGGGGGCCTTCCCTACGAGCAGTACTTC; cdr3_aa: CACPSKGERLAGGLPYEQYF
d_call: NA; v_call: TRBV5-5; clone_size: once; j_call: TRBJ1-4; cdr3_nt: TGTGCCAGCAGCTTGTATGGGCAGATTAATGAAAAACTGTTTTTT; cdr3_aa: CASSLYGQINEKLFF
d_call: NA; v_call: TRBV5-1; clone_size: NA; j_call: TRBJ2-7; cdr3_nt: TGCGCCAGCAGCTTGAGTCCGGGGACCTACGAGCAGTACTTC; cdr3_aa: CASSLSPGTYEQYF
d_call: TRBD1; v_call: TRBV6-6; clone_size: NA; j_call: TRBJ1-1; cdr3_nt: TGTGCCAGCAGTTTCACTTCCGGGACAGGGGGGATAGTCGCTTTCTTT; cdr3_aa: CASSFTSGTGGIVAFF
d_call: TRBD1; v_call: TRBV29-1; clone_size: NA; j_call: TRBJ2-2; cdr3_nt: TGCAGCGCCCCGGGACAGGGGAACACCGGGGAGCTGTTTTTT; cdr3_aa: CSAPGQGNTGELFF
d_call: TRBD1; v_call: TRBV29-1; clone_size: NA; j_call: TRBJ2-3; cdr3_nt: TGCAGCGTGGGGACAGGGAGCACAGATACGCAGTATTTT; cdr3_aa: CSVGTGSTDTQYF
d_call: TRBD2; v_call: TRBV4-2; clone_size: NA; j_call: TRBJ2-2; cdr3_nt: TGTGCCAGCAGCCACACTAGCGGGGCCCCGGGGACCGGGGAGCTGTTTTTT; cdr3_aa: CASSHTSGAPGTGELFF
d_call: NA; v_call: TRBV4-2; clone_size: NA; j_call: TRBJ1-5; cdr3_nt: TGTGCCAGCAGCCAAGGGGTGGTTTTAGAGGGTCAGCCCCAGCATTTT; cdr3_aa: CASSQGVVLEGQPQHF
d_call: NA; v_call: TRBV6-5; clone_size: NA; j_call: TRBJ1-5; cdr3_nt: TGTGCCAGCAGTTACCCGGGACTTAAGGAAGATCAGCCCCAGCATTTT; cdr3_aa: CASSYPGLKEDQPQHF
d_call: NA; v_call: TRBV7-2; clone_size: NA; j_call: TRBJ1-1; cdr3_nt: TGTGCCAGTTCCCCCCAGAGGACGAACACTGAAGCTTTCTTT; cdr3_aa: CASSPQRTNTEAFF
d_call: NA; v_call: TRBV19; clone_size: NA; j_call: TRBJ2-2; cdr3_nt: TGTGCCAGTAGTATAGCTGAGAACACCGGGGAGCTGTTTTTT; cdr3_aa: CASSIAENTGELFF
d_call: TRBD1; v_call: TRBV6-1; clone_size: NA; j_call: TRBJ2-7; cdr3_nt: TGTGCCAGCAGTGAGGGGGTGGGGCTACAGGGGGAGCAGTACTTC; cdr3_aa: CASSEGVGLQGEQYF
d_call: TRBD1; v_call: TRBV10-3; clone_size: NA; j_call: TRBJ1-2; cdr3_nt: TGTGCCATCAGTGAGCTGGGACAGGGGGCAAGGGGCTACACCTTC; cdr3_aa: CAISELGQGARGYTF
d_call: NA; v_call: TRBV27; clone_size: once; j_call: TRBJ1-1; cdr3_nt: TGTGCCAGCAGCCGGCGGGAGGGGGATCAAGCTTTCTTT; cdr3_aa: CASSRREGDQAFF
d_call: TRBD1; v_call: TRBV5-6; clone_size: NA; j_call: TRBJ1-4; cdr3_nt: TGTGCCAGCAGCTCGGAGGGGACAGGGAGTGAAAAACTGTTTTTT; cdr3_aa: CASSSEGTGSEKLFF
d_call: TRBD2; v_call: TRBV5-1; clone_size: NA; j_call: TRBJ2-1; cdr3_nt: TGCGCCAGCAGCTCGACTAGCGGGTTATACAATGAGCAGTTCTTC; cdr3_aa: CASSSTSGLYNEQFF
d_call: NA; v_call: TRBV5-6; clone_size: NA; j_call: TRBJ2-1; cdr3_nt: TGTGCCAGCAGCTTGTACCCAGAGCAGTTCTTC; cdr3_aa: CASSLYPEQFF
d_call: TRBD2; v_call: TRBV4-1; clone_size: NA; j_call: TRBJ2-3; cdr3_nt: TGCGCCAGCAGCCAGGGACTAGCGGAAAATACGCAGTATTTT; cdr3_aa: CASSQGLAENTQYF
d_call: NA; v_call: TRBV2; clone_size: NA; j_call: TRBJ2-6; cdr3_nt: TGTGCCAGCAGTGAAGATCACAACTCTGGGGCCAACGTCCTGACTTTC; cdr3_aa: CASSEDHNSGANVLTF
d_call: TRBD1; v_call: TRBV5-6; clone_size: NA; j_call: TRBJ2-2; cdr3_nt: TGTGCCAGCAGCTTGCTCGGGACAGGGATCACCGGGGAGCTGTTTTTT; cdr3_aa: CASSLLGTGITGELFF
d_call: NA; v_call: TRBV2; clone_size: NA; j_call: TRBJ2-3; cdr3_nt: TGTGCCAGCAAACTAGAGACCACAGATACGCAGTATTTT; cdr3_aa: CASKLETTDTQYF
d_call: NA; v_call: TRBV7-8; clone_size: NA; j_call: TRBJ2-5; cdr3_nt: TGTGCCAGCAGCTTAGAAGAGGGGGTTAAGCAGTACTTC; cdr3_aa: CASSLEEGVKQYF
d_call: TRBD1; v_call: TRBV2; clone_size: NA; j_call: TRBJ2-4; cdr3_nt: TGTGCCAGCAGACCAGGGGGTGGCAAAAACATTCAGTACTTC; cdr3_aa: CASRPGGGKNIQYF
d_call: TRBD2; v_call: TRBV6-5; clone_size: NA; j_call: TRBJ2-7; cdr3_nt: TGTGCCAGCAGGTGGACTAGCGGGTTCTACGAGCAGTACTTC; cdr3_aa: CASRWTSGFYEQYF
d_call: TRBD2; v_call: TRBV6-1; clone_size: NA; j_call: TRBJ2-3; cdr3_nt: TGTGCCAGCAGTGAAACTAGCGGGAGGGTAAATACGCAGTATTTT; cdr3_aa: CASSETSGRVNTQYF
d_call: TRBD1; v_call: TRBV27; clone_size: NA; j_call: TRBJ1-4; cdr3_nt: TGTGCCAGCAGTTCCCGTTACCGGGACAGGGGGAGAAAACTGTTTTTT; cdr3_aa: CASSSRYRDRGRKLFF
d_call: NA; v_call: TRBV28; clone_size: NA; j_call: TRBJ2-6; cdr3_nt: TGTGCCAGCAGTTTGGCAGGCCCCTCTGGGGCCAACGTCCTGACTTTC; cdr3_aa: CASSLAGPSGANVLTF
d_call: TRBD1; v_call: TRBV2; clone_size: NA; j_call: TRBJ2-7; cdr3_nt: TGTGCCAGCAGTGACTCCGGGACAGGGAACGAGCAGTACTTC; cdr3_aa: CASSDSGTGNEQYF
d_call: NA; v_call: TRBV15; clone_size: NA; j_call: TRBJ2-7; cdr3_nt: TGTGCCACCGACAGGCCCGCCTTCTCTTACTTC; cdr3_aa: CATDRPAFSYF
d_call: NA; v_call: TRBV6-1; clone_size: NA; j_call: TRBJ2-6; cdr3_nt: TGTGCCAGCAGTGAACGACAGAGGGCCACCAACGTCCTGACTTTC; cdr3_aa: CASSERQRATNVLTF
d_call: NA; v_call: TRBV7-2; clone_size: NA; j_call: TRBJ2-7; cdr3_nt: TGTGCCAGCAGCCAAGACAGGTACGAGCAGTACTTC; cdr3_aa: CASSQDRYEQYF
d_call: NA; v_call: TRBV11-1; clone_size: NA; j_call: TRBJ2-1; cdr3_nt: TGTGCCAGCAGCCACGACAATGAGCAGTTCTTC; cdr3_aa: CASSHDNEQFF
d_call: NA; v_call: TRBV11-2; clone_size: once; j_call: TRBJ2-7; cdr3_nt: TGTGCCAGCAGCTTAGAGGCGGGAACCACCTACGAGCAGTACTTC; cdr3_aa: CASSLEAGTTYEQYF
d_call: NA; v_call: TRBV7-3; clone_size: NA; j_call: TRBJ2-6; cdr3_nt: TGTGCCAGCAGCTCGCCCCTCGGCGGGACCTCTGGGGCCAACGTCCTGACTTTC; cdr3_aa: CASSSPLGGTSGANVLTF
d_call: NA; v_call: TRBV6-6; clone_size: NA; j_call: TRBJ1-1; cdr3_nt: TGTGCCAGCAGTTACTTCGCCCGGCGGTCTGAAGCTTTCTTT; cdr3_aa: CASSYFARRSEAFF
d_call: TRBD2; v_call: TRBV4-2; clone_size: NA; j_call: TRBJ2-7; cdr3_nt: TGTGCCAGCAGCCAAGAACTAGCGGGGCTGAGCTCCTACGAGCAGTACTTC; cdr3_aa: CASSQELAGLSSYEQYF
d_call: NA; v_call: TRBV15; clone_size: NA; j_call: TRBJ1-2; cdr3_nt: TGTGCCACCTCCCAGGAGGGTAACTATGGCTACACCTTC; cdr3_aa: CATSQEGNYGYTF
d_call: NA; v_call: TRBV15; clone_size: NA; j_call: TRBJ2-3; cdr3_nt: TGTGCCACCAGCGGCTTGGGGGGAAGGGGAAATACGCAGTATTTT; cdr3_aa: CATSGLGGRGNTQYF
d_call: NA; v_call: TRBV4-3; clone_size: NA; j_call: TRBJ1-2; cdr3_nt: TGCGCCAGCAGCCGCCGGGAGGGCAGGGCCTATGGCTACACCTTC; cdr3_aa: CASSRREGRAYGYTF
d_call: NA; v_call: TRBV30; clone_size: NA; j_call: TRBJ1-4; cdr3_nt: TGTGCCTGGAGTACGGGACCAAATGAAAAACTGTTTTTT; cdr3_aa: CAWSTGPNEKLFF
d_call: NA; v_call: TRBV7-2; clone_size: NA; j_call: TRBJ2-4; cdr3_nt: TGTGCCAGCAGCGTTGACAGGTTCCAAAACATTCAGTACTTC; cdr3_aa: CASSVDRFQNIQYF
d_call: TRBD1; v_call: TRBV19; clone_size: NA; j_call: TRBJ2-3; cdr3_nt: TGTGCCAGTAATAAACAGGGGGGCACAGATACGCAGTATTTT; cdr3_aa: CASNKQGGTDTQYF
d_call: TRBD1; v_call: TRBV29-1; clone_size: NA; j_call: TRBJ1-4; cdr3_nt: TGCAGCGTTAAGGGGAGGACAGGGGATGACGAAAAACTGTTTTTT; cdr3_aa: CSVKGRTGDDEKLFF
d_call: NA; v_call: TRBV9; clone_size: NA; j_call: TRBJ2-7; cdr3_nt: TGTGCCAGCAGCGGACTATTCGGACCCACTCCCACCTACGAGCAGTACTTC; cdr3_aa: CASSGLFGPTPTYEQYF
d_call: NA; v_call: TRBV7-9; clone_size: NA; j_call: TRBJ2-3; cdr3_nt: TGTGCCAGCAGCTTAGATCCGGGAGATACGCAGTATTTT; cdr3_aa: CASSLDPGDTQYF
d_call: NA; v_call: TRBV5-1; clone_size: NA; j_call: TRBJ2-4; cdr3_nt: TGCGCCAGCAGCTTGAGCCCTGGGGGCAACATTCAGTACTTC; cdr3_aa: CASSLSPGGNIQYF
d_call: NA; v_call: TRBV5-4; clone_size: NA; j_call: TRBJ1-2; cdr3_nt: TGTGCCAGCGGGGGGGCTAACTATGGCTACACCTTC; cdr3_aa: CASGGANYGYTF